This T cell receptor beta chain was recovered during a study of T cell changes during pregnancy in multiple sclerosis. Sequenced by immunoSEQ multiplex PCR; TCRdb stores in-frame clones only, minus some. The sample holds 30,000 to 40,000 clones; 90% to 95% are singletons and the top ten take 0.75% to 0.85%. The CDR3 is made up of 16 amino acids. Per germline, CDR1 LNHDA and CDR2 SQIVND (reference sequence). Trimming at V came to 3 bases and at J to 4 bases, leaving 7 bases not matched to a gene. This TCR was recovered from a female donor with multiple sclerosis, enrolled in a pregnancy study. This chain links TRBV19 with TRBJ2-2; 8 positions match TRBD1. The source material was CD4+ T cells from peripheral blood mononuclear cells, sampled in the third trimester of pregnancy. The CDR3 DNA reads TGTGCCAGTAGTATCCCGACAGGGGATGTCACCGGGGAGCTGTTTTTT. Translating it yields CASSIPTGDVTGELFF.